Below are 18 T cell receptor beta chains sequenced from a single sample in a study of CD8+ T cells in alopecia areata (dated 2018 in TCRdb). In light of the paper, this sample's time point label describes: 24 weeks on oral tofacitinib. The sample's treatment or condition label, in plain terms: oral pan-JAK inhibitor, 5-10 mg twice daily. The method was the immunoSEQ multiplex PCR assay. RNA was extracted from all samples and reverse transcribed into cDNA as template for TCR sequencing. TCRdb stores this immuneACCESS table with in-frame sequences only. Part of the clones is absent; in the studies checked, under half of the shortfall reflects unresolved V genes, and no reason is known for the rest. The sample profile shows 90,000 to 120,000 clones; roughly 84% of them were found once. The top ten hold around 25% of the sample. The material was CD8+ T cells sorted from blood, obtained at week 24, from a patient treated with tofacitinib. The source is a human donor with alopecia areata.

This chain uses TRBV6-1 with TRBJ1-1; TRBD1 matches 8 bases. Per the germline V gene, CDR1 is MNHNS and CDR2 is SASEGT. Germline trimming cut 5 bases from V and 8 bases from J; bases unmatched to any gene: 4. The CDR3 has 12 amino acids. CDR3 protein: CASSWRTGEAFF. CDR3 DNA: TGTGCCAGCAGTTGGAGGACAGGGGAAGCTTTCTTT.

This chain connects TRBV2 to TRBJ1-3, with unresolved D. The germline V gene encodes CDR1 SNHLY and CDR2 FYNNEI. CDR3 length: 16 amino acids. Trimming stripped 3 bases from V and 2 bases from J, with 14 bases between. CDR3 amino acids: CASSESAHRTGNTIYF. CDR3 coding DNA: TGTGCCAGCAGTGAGAGTGCCCATCGCACTGGAAACACCATATATTTT.

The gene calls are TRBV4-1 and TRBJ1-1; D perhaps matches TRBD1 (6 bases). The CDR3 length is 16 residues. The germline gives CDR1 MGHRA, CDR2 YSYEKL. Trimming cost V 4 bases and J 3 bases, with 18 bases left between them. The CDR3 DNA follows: TGCGCCAGCAGCCCCGAAGGAACCAGGGGTTACACTGAAGCTTTCTTT. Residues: CASSPEGTRGYTEAFF.

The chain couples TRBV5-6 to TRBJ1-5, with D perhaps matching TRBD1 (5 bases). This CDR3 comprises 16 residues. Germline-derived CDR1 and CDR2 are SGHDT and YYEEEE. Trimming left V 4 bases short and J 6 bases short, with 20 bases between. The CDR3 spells CASSRGGEGPVQPQHF. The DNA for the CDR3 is TGTGCCAGCAGCCGCGGTGGGGAGGGGCCGGTTCAGCCCCAGCATTTT.

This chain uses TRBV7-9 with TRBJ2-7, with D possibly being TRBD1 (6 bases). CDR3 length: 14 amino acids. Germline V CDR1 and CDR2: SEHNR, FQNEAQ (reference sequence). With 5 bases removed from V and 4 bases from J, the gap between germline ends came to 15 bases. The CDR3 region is CASSPRGTAYEQYF. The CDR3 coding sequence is TGTGCCAGCAGCCCAAGGGGGACGGCATACGAGCAGTACTTC. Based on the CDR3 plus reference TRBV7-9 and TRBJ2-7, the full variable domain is DTGVSQNPRHKITKRGQNVTFRCDPISEHNRLYWYRQTLGQGPEFLTYFQNEAQLEKSRLLSDRFSAERPKGSFSTLEIQRTEQGDSAMYLCASSPRGTAYEQYFGPGTRLTVT.

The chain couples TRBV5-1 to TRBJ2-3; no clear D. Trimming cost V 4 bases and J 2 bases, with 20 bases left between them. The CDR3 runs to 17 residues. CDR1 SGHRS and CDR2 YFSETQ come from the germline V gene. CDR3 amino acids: CASSPTVGLGNTDTQYF. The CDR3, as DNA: TGCGCCAGCAGCCCCACGGTGGGGTTGGGGAACACAGATACGCAGTATTTT.

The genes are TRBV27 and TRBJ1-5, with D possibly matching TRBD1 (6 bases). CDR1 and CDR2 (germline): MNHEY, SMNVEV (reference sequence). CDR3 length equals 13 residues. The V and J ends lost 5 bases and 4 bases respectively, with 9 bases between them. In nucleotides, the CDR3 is TGTGCCAGCAGTATACAGGGAAATCAGCCCCAGCATTTT. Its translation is CASSIQGNQPQHF.

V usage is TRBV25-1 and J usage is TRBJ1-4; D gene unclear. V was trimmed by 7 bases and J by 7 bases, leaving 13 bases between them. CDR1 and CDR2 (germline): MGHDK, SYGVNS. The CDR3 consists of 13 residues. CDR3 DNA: TGTGCCAGCATCGATCTAACGGCTGAAAAACTGTTTTTT. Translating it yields CASIDLTAEKLFF.

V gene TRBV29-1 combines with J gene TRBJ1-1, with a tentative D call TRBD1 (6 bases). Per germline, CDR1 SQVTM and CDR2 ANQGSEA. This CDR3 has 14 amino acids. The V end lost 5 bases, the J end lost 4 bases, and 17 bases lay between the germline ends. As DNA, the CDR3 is TGCAGCGTTTTGAAGGGGGGATCGGGCACTGAAGCTTTCTTT. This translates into CSVLKGGSGTEAFF.

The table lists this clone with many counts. The CDR3 sequence: CASSWPGTGTYEQYF. DNA of the CDR3: TGCGCCAGCAGCTGGCCCGGGACAGGAACCTACGAGCAGTACTTC. V gene TRBV5-1 combines with J gene TRBJ2-7; 8 nucleotides line up with TRBD1. Germline V CDR1 and CDR2: SGHRS, YFSETQ. The CDR3 loop spans 15 amino acids. The V segment lost 3 bases and the J segment 2 bases; nucleotides outside the gene matches: 7.

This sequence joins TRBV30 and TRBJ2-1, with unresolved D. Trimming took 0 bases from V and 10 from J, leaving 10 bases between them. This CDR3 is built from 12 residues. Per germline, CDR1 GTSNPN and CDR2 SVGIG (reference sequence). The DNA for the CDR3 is TGTGCCTGGAGTGTACGGACGGAGGAGCAGTTCTTC. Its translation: CAWSVRTEEQFF.

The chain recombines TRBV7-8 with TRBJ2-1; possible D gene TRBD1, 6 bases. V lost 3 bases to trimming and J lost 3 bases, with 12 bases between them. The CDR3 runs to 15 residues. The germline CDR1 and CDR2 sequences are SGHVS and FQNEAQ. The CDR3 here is CASSFDYRVYNEQFF. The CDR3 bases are TGTGCCAGCAGCTTCGACTACAGGGTCTACAATGAGCAGTTCTTC.

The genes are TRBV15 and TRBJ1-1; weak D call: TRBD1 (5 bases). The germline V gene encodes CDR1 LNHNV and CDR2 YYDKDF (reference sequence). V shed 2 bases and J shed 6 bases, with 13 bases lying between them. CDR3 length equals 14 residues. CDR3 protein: CATSRRTGGAEAFF. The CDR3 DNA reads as TGTGCCACCAGCAGAAGGACCGGGGGGGCTGAAGCTTTCTTT.

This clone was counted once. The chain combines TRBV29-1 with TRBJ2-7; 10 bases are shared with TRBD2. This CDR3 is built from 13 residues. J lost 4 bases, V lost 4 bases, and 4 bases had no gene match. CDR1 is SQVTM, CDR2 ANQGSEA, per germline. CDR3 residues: CSVGTSGVYEQYF. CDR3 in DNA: TGCAGCGTTGGGACTAGCGGAGTTTACGAGCAGTACTTC.

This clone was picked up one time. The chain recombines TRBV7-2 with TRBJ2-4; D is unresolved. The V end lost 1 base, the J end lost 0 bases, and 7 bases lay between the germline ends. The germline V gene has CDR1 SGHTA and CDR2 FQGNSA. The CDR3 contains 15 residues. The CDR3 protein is CASSLGHLAKNIQYF. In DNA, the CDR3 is TGTGCCAGCAGCTTAGGACATCTAGCCAAAAACATTCAGTACTTC. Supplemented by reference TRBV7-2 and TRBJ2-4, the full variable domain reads GAGVSQSPSNKVTEKGKDVELRCDPISGHTALYWYRQSLGQGLEFLIYFQGNSAPDKSGLPSDRFSAERTGGSVSTLTIQRTQQEDSAVYLCASSLGHLAKNIQYFGAGTRLSVL.

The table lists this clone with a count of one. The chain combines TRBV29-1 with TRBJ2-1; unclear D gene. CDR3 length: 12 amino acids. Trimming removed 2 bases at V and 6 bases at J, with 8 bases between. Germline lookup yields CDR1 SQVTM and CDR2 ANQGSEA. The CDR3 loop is CSVEKTRNEQFF. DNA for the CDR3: TGCAGCGTTGAAAAGACCCGCAATGAGCAGTTCTTC.

The CDR3 protein is CASSQDLKPGTGSYEQYF. In nucleotides, the CDR3 is TGCGCCAGCAGCCAAGACCTCAAGCCCGGGACAGGGTCGTACGAGCAGTACTTC. The chain carries TRBV4-1 and TRBJ2-7; the match to TRBD1 covers 9 bases. The CDR3 runs 18 residues. The junction had 13 bases not matched to a gene; V was cut back by 0 bases and J by 4 bases. Germline V lookup: CDR1 MGHRA, CDR2 YSYEKL.

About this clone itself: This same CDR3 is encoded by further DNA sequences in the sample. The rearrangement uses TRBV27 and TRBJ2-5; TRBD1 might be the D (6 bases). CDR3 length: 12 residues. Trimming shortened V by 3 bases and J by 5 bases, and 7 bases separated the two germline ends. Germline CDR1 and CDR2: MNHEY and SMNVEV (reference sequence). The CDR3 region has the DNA TGTGCCAGCAGTTTTAGGGGGGAGACCCAGTACTTC. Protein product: CASSFRGETQYF.